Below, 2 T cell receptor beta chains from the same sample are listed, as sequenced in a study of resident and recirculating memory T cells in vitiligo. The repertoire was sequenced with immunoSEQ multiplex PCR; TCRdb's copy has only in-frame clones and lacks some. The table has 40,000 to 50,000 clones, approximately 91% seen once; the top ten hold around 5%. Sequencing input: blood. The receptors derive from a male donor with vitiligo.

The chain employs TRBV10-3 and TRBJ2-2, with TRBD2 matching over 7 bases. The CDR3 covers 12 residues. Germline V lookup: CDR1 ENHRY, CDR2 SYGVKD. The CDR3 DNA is TGTGGCAGCGGGACCTACACCGGGGAGCTGTTTTTT. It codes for CGSGTYTGELFF.

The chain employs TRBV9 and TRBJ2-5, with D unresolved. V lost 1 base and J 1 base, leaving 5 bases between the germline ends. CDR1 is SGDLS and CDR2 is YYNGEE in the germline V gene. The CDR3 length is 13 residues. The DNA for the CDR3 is TGTGCCAGCAGCGTACTACCCCAAGAGACCCAGTACTTC. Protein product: CASSVLPQETQYF.